This T cell receptor beta chain is from a study of beta chain features in type 1 diabetes. Study-level information: Healthy donors and patients showed comparable age, gender and cell yields.

Study-level findings and limits: Lower insertion and higher deletion counts appeared at VDJ junctions in type 1 diabetes patients. Cells with high TCR expression could be over-represented by cDNA sequencing.

Of the isolated RNA, all was reverse transcribed, and so the sequenced material was expressed TCRB transcripts. Approximately 3.6 million reads, on average, came from each naive, central memory and regulatory T cell sample. Here immunoSEQ multiplex PCR was the method, and the copy in TCRdb shows in-frame clones only, minus some. The data contain over 150,000 clones, around 8.5% of them seen just once; the ten biggest clones take up approximately 0.69%. In this sample, this clone turned up a few times. No antigen is known for it. Per germline, CDR1 SGHTA and CDR2 FQGNSA. J was trimmed by 4 bases and V by 4 bases; bases with no gene match: 3. This CDR3 comprises 15 residues.

The TCR comes from a man between 18 and 29 years old in good health. The J gene is TRBJ1-4, the V gene TRBV7-2, with TRBD1 matching 10 bases. Sequencing input: central memory CD4+ T cells from blood. The CDR3 nucleotides read TGTGCCAGCAGCTCCAGGGACAGGGGTAATGAAAAACTGTTTTTT. Amino acid sequence: CASSSRDRGNEKLFF.